This T cell receptor (beta chain) was retrieved from a study of cytomegalovirus exposure and HLA in healthy donors (dated by TCRdb to 2015 to 2018). Regarding the study in general: An earlier analysis of several hundred of the donors reported about 300 Gb of sequence data and 117 million unique TCR beta sequences obtained from approximately 180 million T cells. In a later genetic analysis, genome-wide SNP genotypes for about 55% of the roughly 700 donors were used, and that subset was treated as a discovery cohort. Donor age, sex, ethnicity and CMV serostatus were collected together with the repertoire data. The number of typed donors differed by locus: about 620-640 for A, B, C, DRB1 and DQB1; approximately 520 for DQA1; approximately 610 for DPA1; and some 470 for DPB1. A handful of DR-DQ haplotypes were treated as single units for association and clustering because of strong linkage in the cohort. HLA typing covered class I and class II loci at four-digit resolution. The study was designed to test whether signatures of past pathogen exposure could be identified by cataloging public T cell receptors. The genetic ancestry cluster associated with self-reported Caucasian donors included over 80% of the 300 to 450 genotyped donors. The study profiled the T cell repertoires of fewer than 850 subjects by immunosequencing and related them to cytomegalovirus serostatus. In the later analysis, no new phenotypic data were used to find candidate immune exposures; instead, reliance was placed on TCR beta sequences and their occurrence across donors. To study patterns of TCR occurrence, a later analysis re-analyzed previously published TCR beta repertoires from around 660 donors and added high-resolution HLA genotyping. Across about 380 genotyped donors of the cohort, an average of roughly 200,000 unique TCR beta nucleotide sequences per donor were sequenced, and around 19% of those sequences were non-productive. An earlier analysis of some 500 of the donors applied high-throughput TCR beta sequencing to assess whether each TCR beta V gene segment acted as functional or pseudogenic. To predict cytomegalovirus infection status, the study brought together high-throughput TCR immunosequencing, statistical association of individual TCRs with disease status, and machine learning. Every discovery cohort repertoire had been produced on one sequencing platform. About 280 gigabases of sequencing data and 80 million or so unique TCR sequences were included in an early release covering about 600 HLA-typed donors. In addition to the first cohort of 650 to 800 subjects, a separate validation cohort of under 150 different subjects was used.

The full study reports these points: Assigning TCR associations to individual alleles was difficult when HLA alleles, especially DR and DQ, strongly co-occurred. Because HLA typing was missing for some donors at each locus, association tests included only the typed subset. A later analysis found that most CMV-associated TCR beta chains appeared HLA-restricted, with HLA associations seemingly driven largely by CMV exposure. Compared with the roughly 700-donor mean, donors in an Asian-associated ancestry cluster had fewer N-insertions in productive TCRs, according to a later genetic analysis. Presence/absence analyses assumed roughly uniform sequencing depth across donors, an assumption that may not hold. A later analysis found that TCR association rates varied across HLA loci, with DRB1 alleles showing the most associated TCRs and HLA-C alleles the fewest. Across donors, most TCR sequences were observed very rarely, whereas some public TCRs were present in many individuals. In a later analysis, HLA-associated TCR beta chains were found to be more clonally expanded and to have lower generation probabilities than equally common non-associated chains. Some IMGT-functional V segments, including TRBV6-2 and TRBV6-3, could not be told apart with the 87-base-pair reads, so those segments were excluded. Linkage disequilibrium might explain the correlated functional status among segregating V segments, but an unknown experimental factor could not be ruled out. In this cohort, only TCR beta chains were sequenced, and detectable features were limited by the absence of alpha or paired-chain data. In the study, some 180 TCR beta chains were listed as associated with cytomegalovirus. In a later analysis, 15,000 to 20,000 TCR beta sequences were associated with specific HLA alleles at a false discovery rate of 0.05. In vitro tests confirmed that a few of the cytomegalovirus-associated TCR beta chains recognize cytomegalovirus antigens. In a later analysis, several top co-occurrence clusters were reported to appear linked to parvovirus B19, influenza, CMV and Epstein-Barr virus. The earlier analysis of 587 of the donors excluded some 15 rarely observed V segments, including chromosome 9 orphons, because counts were too low. In an earlier analysis of approximately 590 of the donors, most TCR beta V segments appeared in productive rearrangements about 87% or about 30% of the time, broadly matching IMGT annotations. In a later genetic analysis, a missense DCLRE1C variant was associated with V-gene and J-gene trimming of TCR beta chains, and the association was replicated in an independent cohort. Cytomegalovirus status was reported to be diagnosed by the classifier with high specificity and sensitivity in both the original and validation cohorts. A further reported finding was that TCR beta sequences accurately predicted the HLA-A and HLA-B alleles for most subjects in the first cohort. The authors suggested that the approach could potentially be extended to other disease states and immunological phenotypes. A group of highly shared sequence variants was considered likely to be a technical artifact of the sequencing pipeline. CMV serostatus was the only immune exposure information available for the cohort.

Preparation of the library involved the immunoSEQ multiplex PCR assay. The multiplex PCR relied on a mix of 60 forward primers for TCR Vbeta segments and 13 reverse primers for TCR Jbeta segments. A multiplex PCR assay on genomic DNA amplified the CDR3 region of rearranged TCR beta genes. Amplified TCR beta libraries were sequenced as 87-base-pair reads on the Illumina HiSeq System. In the source study's methods: A later analysis tallied about 77 million unique TCR beta chains across the 666 repertoires, and around 9.9 million of those chains were shared by two or more donors. To remove PCR and sequencing errors, raw reads were error-corrected and collapsed into unique sequences using a nearest-neighbor algorithm that merged closely related sequences. V, D and J gene segments were assigned by aligning CDR3 sequences to IMGT reference sequences. For a sequence to be retained, a match of at least six nucleotides was required to both a V gene segment and a J gene segment. A rearrangement counted as productive if the CDR3 had no stop codons and remained in frame with V and J, and every other rearrangement counted as non-productive. CDR3 was defined by IMGT convention, running from the second conserved V-encoded cysteine to the conserved J-encoded phenylalanine. The earlier analysis of roughly 590 of the donors excluded sequences that lacked an unambiguous match to a single V gene segment. An earlier analysis of a few hundred of the donors classified V segments as functional when productive rearrangements were above 56.7% and as segregating when the standard deviation between donors was above 5%. A statistical classification framework was developed to diagnose cytomegalovirus status using the catalog of TCR beta chain sequences. A later analysis assigned V and J genes by comparing TCR nucleotide sequences with IMGT/GENE-DB human TR gene sequences. Using the TCRdist pipeline, a later analysis assigned CDR3 sequences along with most-parsimonious VDJ recombination scenarios. A later analysis defined each TCR beta chain by its CDR3 amino acid sequence plus V-gene family, and excluded reads lacking a unique V-gene family. To address suspected cross-contamination and a sequencing artifact, a later analysis removed under 600 highly shared, low-generation-probability nucleotide sequences. In a later analysis, a clonal expansion index for each public chain was calculated from normalized within-repertoire ranks of inferred template counts. A later analysis computed generation probabilities with a VDJ recombination model fitted to out-of-frame rearrangements, and checked the results against IGoR. In a later analysis, TCR-TCR, TCR-HLA and TCR-CMV co-occurrence was scored with hypergeometric tests, and a repertoire-size bias correction was applied to TCR pairs. To estimate false discovery rates, a later analysis permuted the HLA or CMV assignments 20 times. A later analysis grouped co-occurring TCRs with DBSCAN, adding TCRdist sequence similarity when clustering within HLA-allele-positive subsets. Repertoires with fewer than 30,000 or more than 120,000 public chains, plus five repertoires with anomalous nucleotide sharing, were excluded from co-occurrence clustering. TCRdb retrieved this table from immuneACCESS and kept in-frame rearrangements only. Not all clones are present; in checked studies, unresolved V genes account for under half, and no reason is known for the remainder. V and J calls plus clone size are reproduced from that table; the DNA served to infer D and trimming. This sample lists roughly 190,000 clones; 60% to 80% were detected once. The ten largest make up 2.5% to 3% of the sample.

A remark on this clone: This clone's antigen is unknown. Base-call qualities are not available, and no considerably larger clone is one nucleotide away.

CDR1 and CDR2 (MNHEY, SVGAGI) derive from the germline V gene. V lost 5 bases and J lost 3 bases, and the count of bases not matched to a germline gene is 5. Spanning cysteine to phenylalanine, the CDR3 consists of 14 amino acids. CDR3 DNA is the only sequence kept; it has 42 bases, read in frame from the first base. The cohort consisted of hundreds of healthy bone marrow donors. At the time of sampling, every cohort member was nominally healthy, though immune exposures that went unrecorded were likely present. The donor tested CMV seronegative, placing the donor among the approximately 400 seronegative members of the cohort. Every donor gave a peripheral blood sample, and the peripheral blood mononuclear cells from that sample were used for TCR beta sequencing. Genomic DNA was extracted from the blood cell samples with the Qiagen DNeasy Blood Extraction Kit.

The source is a man aged 35-49 years in good health and CMV-seronegative. The sample comprised PBMCs. The chain uses TRBV6-5 and TRBJ2-3, with 7 bases matching TRBD2. The DNA reads as follows: TGTGCCAGCAGTCCCGGGGGGAAAACAGATACGCAGTATTTT. Translated, this gives CASSPGGKTDTQYF.